A single sample gave rise to the 19 T cell receptor beta chains below, sequenced in a study of blood T cell repertoires in COVID-19. Data came from immunoSEQ multiplex PCR; TCRdb stores just in-frame clones and leaves some out. The profile shows 240,000 or so clones, about 68% of them singletons. The sample was peripheral blood. The receptors were sampled from a woman of 80 years or more with acute or convalescent COVID-19.

DNA of the CDR3: TGTGCCAGCAGGACTAGCACAGATACGCAGTATTTT. Translating it yields CASRTSTDTQYF. The chain is built from TRBV12-3 or TRBV12-4 and TRBJ2-3; D remains unclear. V was clipped by 6 bases and J by 0 bases, with 4 bases between them. The CDR3 runs 12 residues.

The V call is TRBV5-1, the J call TRBJ1-1; D call uncertain. CDR1 and CDR2 (germline): SGHRS, YFSETQ. This CDR3 spans 14 amino acids. The V end lost 0 bases, the J end lost 0 bases, and 6 bases lay between the germline ends. The CDR3 nucleotides are TGCGCCAGCAGCTTGGACACAGTGAACACTGAAGCTTTCTTT. Translated, it gives CASSLDTVNTEAFF.

The chain joins TRBV3-1 (or the pseudogene TRBV3-2) to TRBJ1-1; TRBD1 aligns across 9 bases. This CDR3 is 13 amino acids long. CDR1 LGHDT and CDR2 YNNKEL come from the germline V gene (reference sequence). Trimming cost V 1 base and J 8 bases; bases outside gene matches: 2. CDR3 amino acids: CASSQVGTGEAFF. The DNA for the CDR3 is TGTGCCAGCAGCCAAGTAGGGACAGGGGAAGCTTTCTTT.

Comments on this clone: Sequence at one end of the junction differs from germline and may be a read error. The chain combines TRBV13 with TRBJ1-4, with D perhaps TRBD1 (6 bases). Germline lookup yields CDR1 PRHDT and CDR2 FYEKMQ (reference sequence). This CDR3 is 15 amino acids long. DNA for the CDR3: TGTGCCAGCAGCCTAGGAGGGAGGGGGTCTGAAAAACTGTTTTTT. Translated, it gives CASSLGGRGSEKLFF.

The rearrangement links TRBV18 to TRBJ2-2, with 8 positions matching TRBD1. Germline-derived CDR1 and CDR2 are KGHSH and LQKENI. The CDR3 length is 17 residues. V trimming: 4 bases; J trimming: 0 bases; junction bases outside the gene matches: 7. CDR3 amino acids: CASSHQPGGTNTGELFF. CDR3 bases: TGTGCCAGCTCACACCAGCCAGGGGGCACGAACACCGGGGAGCTGTTTTTT.

V gene TRBV25-1 combines with J gene TRBJ2-5; 8 nucleotides line up with TRBD1. Germline loops: CDR1 MGHDK, CDR2 SYGVNS. The length of the CDR3 is 14 residues. The ends lost 4 bases at V and 2 bases at J; junction bases unmatched: 3. CDR3 DNA sequence: TGTGCCAGCAGTGGAACAGGGGGACAAGAGACCCAGTACTTC. It is translated as CASSGTGGQETQYF.

The chain employs TRBV6-5 and TRBJ1-2; TRBD1 is a possible D gene (5 bases). The germline V and J ends were trimmed by 7 bases and 5 bases, with 11 bases remaining between them. The CDR3 loop spans 12 amino acids. The V gene's germline CDR1 is MNHEY and CDR2 SVGAGI. CDR3 in DNA: TGTGCCAGCACCTTGACAGATTATGGCTACACCTTC. Its protein is CASTLTDYGYTF.

The chain has TRBV4-1 and TRBJ2-1; 10 positions agree with TRBD2. The V gene's germline CDR1 is MGHRA and CDR2 YSYEKL. V trimming: 1 base; J trimming: 5 bases; junction bases outside the gene matches: 14. The CDR3 loop spans 19 amino acids. DNA of the CDR3: TGCGCCAGCAGCCAAGTCTCCCTAGCGGGAGTAATTGAGAACAATGAGCAGTTCTTC. Translating gives CASSQVSLAGVIENNEQFF.

The V call is TRBV16, the J call TRBJ2-7; possibly TRBD1 for D (5 bases). The V end was cut by 4 bases, the J end by 13 bases, with 20 bases between. Germline lookup yields CDR1 KGHSY and CDR2 FQNENV. The CDR3 consists of 13 residues. In DNA form, the CDR3 reads TGTGCCAGCAGCCCCACCGGAGACAGACTGTTATACTTC. This translates into CASSPTGDRLLYF. Using reference TRBV16 and TRBJ2-7 for the parts outside the CDR3, the full variable domain is GEEVAQTPKHLVRGEGQKAKLYCAPIKGHSYVFWYQQVLKNEFKFLISFQNENVFDETGMPKERFSAKCLPNSPCSLEIQATKLEDSAVYFCASSPTGDRLLYFGPGTRLTVT.

The chain combines TRBV6-5 with TRBJ1-5; 8 positions match TRBD1. Germline V gene lookup returns CDR1 MNHEY and CDR2 SVGAGI. V was pared by 6 bases and J by 1 base, with 5 bases of the junction left unmatched. This CDR3 is built from 15 residues. The CDR3 coding sequence is TGTGCCAGCAGGGATACAGGGGGGAGCAATCAGCCCCAGCATTTT. This encodes CASRDTGGSNQPQHF.

For this clone: Germline is not matched at one junction end, which may reflect a read error. Here the CDR3 DNA reads TGTGCCAGCAGTGTAGCGGGAGGAGATACGCAGTATTTT. It encodes CASSVAGGDTQYF. The rearrangement uses TRBV12-3 or TRBV12-4 and TRBJ2-3; 10 nucleotides align to TRBD2. CDR3 size: 13 residues.

The V and J genes are TRBV2 and TRBJ1-1, with 7 bases identical to TRBD1. Germline values: CDR1 SNHLY, CDR2 FYNNEI. The CDR3 sequence is 13 residues long. V lost 1 base to trimming and J lost 10 bases; unmatched junction nucleotides: 6. DNA for the CDR3: TGTGCCAGCAGTGAAGAGAGGGGGCCGGTAGCTTTCTTT. This translates into CASSEERGPVAFF.

The rearrangement uses TRBV19 and TRBJ1-3, with TRBD1 matching over 7 bases. Losses at the gene ends were 9 bases for V and 0 bases for J; bases not matched to a gene: 5. The germline gives CDR1 LNHDA, CDR2 SQIVND (reference sequence). CDR3 length: 14 amino acids. The CDR3, as DNA: TGTGCCAGCGGGACAGACCGCTCTGGAAACACCATATATTTT. Its translation is CASGTDRSGNTIYF.

The rearrangement uses TRBV10-2 and TRBJ2-5; no firm D call. This CDR3 is 13 amino acids long. The V end lost 4 bases, the J end lost 3 bases, and 9 bases lay between the germline ends. In germline, CDR1 is WSHSY, CDR2 SAAADI. CDR3 sequence: CASSVGLKETQYF. CDR3 bases: TGCGCCAGCAGTGTGGGCCTAAAAGAGACCCAGTACTTC.

This clone showed up just a few times. The chain is built from TRBV24-1 and TRBJ1-1; D possibly corresponds to TRBD1 (5 bases). Germline lookup yields CDR1 KGHDR and CDR2 SFDVKD. The CDR3 extends over 19 amino acids. Trimming took off 4 bases at V and 1 base at J, with 24 bases between the two ends. The CDR3 protein is CATSDRYDSNHTPNTEAFF. The CDR3 DNA reads as TGTGCCACCAGTGACCGATACGACAGCAACCATACGCCGAACACTGAAGCTTTCTTT.

The chain is built from TRBV5-4 and TRBJ2-1; 8 bases agree with TRBD1. The CDR3 has 17 residues. V shed 4 bases and J 7 bases; nucleotides not matched to a gene: 16. Germline V gene data show CDR1 as SGHNT and CDR2 as YYREEE (reference sequence). The CDR3 region has the DNA TGTGCCAGCAGCCCCCCGAGGTGGGACAGGTCATCTAATGAGCAGTTCTTC. Its translation: CASSPPRWDRSSNEQFF.

This chain joins TRBV6-1 and TRBJ1-3; no clear D. Germline V gene sequence: CDR1 MNHNS, CDR2 SASEGT. The CDR3 consists of 12 residues. The ends were cut back, 8 bases at V and 1 base at J, with 6 bases in the middle. CDR3 DNA sequence: TGTGCCAGCGGGCCGTCTGGAAACACCATATATTTT. This translates into CASGPSGNTIYF.

V is TRBV2 and J is TRBJ2-2; TRBD1 might be the D (5 bases). This CDR3 spans 14 amino acids. Trimming shortened V by 7 bases and J by 4 bases, and 13 bases separated the two germline ends. Germline loops: CDR1 SNHLY, CDR2 FYNNEI. The CDR3 DNA is TGTGCCAGCATAGGATTAGGGGCCACCGGGGAGCTGTTTTTT. Residues: CASIGLGATGELFF. The entire variable domain, with the rest obtained from reference TRBV2 and TRBJ2-2, is as follows: EPEVTQTPSHQVTQMGQEVILRCVPISNHLYFYWYRQILGQKVEFLVSFYNNEISEKSEIFDDQFSVERPDGSNFTLKIRSTKLEDSAMYFCASIGLGATGELFFGEGSRLTVL.

This chain joins TRBV19 and TRBJ2-7; a possible D gene is TRBD1 (5 bases). The V end was cut by 6 bases, the J end by 2 bases, with 11 bases between. The CDR3 has 13 amino acids. CDR1 is LNHDA, CDR2 SQIVND, per germline (reference sequence). CDR3 amino acids: CASSLGATYEQYF. CDR3 nucleotide sequence: TGTGCCAGTAGCTTAGGGGCGACCTACGAGCAGTACTTC.